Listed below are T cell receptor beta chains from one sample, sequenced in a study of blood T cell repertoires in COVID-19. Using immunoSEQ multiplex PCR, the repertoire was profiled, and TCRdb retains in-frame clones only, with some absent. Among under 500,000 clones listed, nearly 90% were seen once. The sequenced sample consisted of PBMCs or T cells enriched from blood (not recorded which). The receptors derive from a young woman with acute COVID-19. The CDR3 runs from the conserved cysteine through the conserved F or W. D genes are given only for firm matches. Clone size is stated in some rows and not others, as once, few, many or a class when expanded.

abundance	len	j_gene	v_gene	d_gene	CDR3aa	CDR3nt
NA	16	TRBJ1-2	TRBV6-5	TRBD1	CASSYEGAASYYGYTF	TGTGCCAGCAGTTACGAGGGGGCGGCTTCCTACTATGGCTACACCTTC
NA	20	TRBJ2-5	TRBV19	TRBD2	CASSRRPGPGLAGEKETQYF	TGTGCCAGTAGTAGGAGACCGGGTCCAGGACTAGCGGGGGAGAAAGAGACCCAGTACTTC
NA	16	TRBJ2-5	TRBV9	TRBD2	CASSVAPGGARETQYF	TGTGCCAGCAGCGTAGCCCCGGGGGGAGCAAGGGAGACCCAGTACTTC
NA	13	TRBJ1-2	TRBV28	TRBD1	CATSRTGPYGYTF	TGTGCCACCAGTCGGACAGGACCCTATGGCTACACCTTC
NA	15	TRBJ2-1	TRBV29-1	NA	CSSSLGAGDYNEQFF	TGCAGCAGCTCATTGGGGGCGGGAGATTACAATGAGCAGTTCTTC
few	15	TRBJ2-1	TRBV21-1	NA	CASSKGLAGYNEQFF	TGTGCCAGCAGCAAAGGACTAGCGGGATACAATGAGCAGTTCTTC
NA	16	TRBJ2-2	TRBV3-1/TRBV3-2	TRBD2	CASSQVRTGGTGELFF	TGTGCCAGCAGCCAAGTTCGGACGGGGGGCACCGGGGAGCTGTTTTTT
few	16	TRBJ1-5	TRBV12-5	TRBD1	CASGPPGTGGLQPQHF	TGTGCTAGTGGCCCTCCCGGGACAGGGGGCCTTCAGCCCCAGCATTTT
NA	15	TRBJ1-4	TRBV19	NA	CASSIDWDIDEKLFF	TGTGCCAGTAGTATAGATTGGGACATCGATGAAAAACTGTTTTTT
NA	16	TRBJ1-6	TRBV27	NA	CASSLRSGIYNSPLHF	TGTGCCAGCAGTTTGAGGTCAGGGATCTATAATTCACCCCTCCACTTT
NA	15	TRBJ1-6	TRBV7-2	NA	CASSLYTGGDSPLHF	TGTGCCAGCAGCTTATACACAGGAGGGGATTCACCCCTCCACTTT
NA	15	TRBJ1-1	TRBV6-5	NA	CASSSQTGFGTEAFF	TGTGCCAGCAGTTCTCAAACAGGGTTCGGCACTGAAGCTTTCTTT
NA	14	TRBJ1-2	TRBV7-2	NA	CASSLALGEGGYTF	TGTGCCAGCAGCTTAGCGCTCGGGGAGGGTGGCTACACCTTC
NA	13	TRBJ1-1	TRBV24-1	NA	CATSDLSNTEAFF	TGTGCCACCAGTGATTTAAGCAACACTGAAGCTTTCTTT
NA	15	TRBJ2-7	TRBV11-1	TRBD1	CASSERRQGVDEQYF	TGTGCCAGCAGCGAGCGACGACAGGGGGTAGACGAGCAGTACTTC
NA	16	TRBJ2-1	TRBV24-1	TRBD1	CATSDLRQGPYNEQFF	TGTGCCACCAGTGATTTACGACAGGGGCCCTACAATGAGCAGTTCTTC
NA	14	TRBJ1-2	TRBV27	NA	CASSVQGANYGYTF	TGTGCCAGCAGTGTACAGGGAGCTAACTATGGCTACACCTTC
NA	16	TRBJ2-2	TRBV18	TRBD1	CASSRSDRELTGELFF	TGTGCCAGCTCACGTTCGGACAGGGAACTCACCGGGGAGCTGTTTTTT
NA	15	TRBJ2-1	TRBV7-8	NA	CASSLVDSRRGEQFF	TGTGCCAGCAGCTTGGTCGACTCCCGAAGAGGGGAGCAGTTCTTC
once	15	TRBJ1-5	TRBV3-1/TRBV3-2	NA	CASSQQAGKNQPQHF	TGTGCCAGCAGCCAACAAGCCGGGAAAAATCAGCCCCAGCATTTT
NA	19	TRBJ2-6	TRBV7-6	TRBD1	CASSFLWGQGVSGANVLTF	TGTGCCAGCAGCTTTCTCTGGGGACAGGGGGTCTCTGGGGCCAACGTCCTGACTTTC
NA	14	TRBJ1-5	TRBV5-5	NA	CASSLGAAVQSQHF	TGTGCCAGCAGCTTGGGGGCAGCAGTGCAGTCCCAGCATTTT
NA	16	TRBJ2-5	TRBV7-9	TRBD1	CASSSRQGSSQETQYF	TGTGCCAGCAGCTCTCGACAGGGAAGTAGCCAAGAGACCCAGTACTTC
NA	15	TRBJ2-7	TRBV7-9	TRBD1	CASSKSTGGRYEQYF	TGTGCCAGCAGCAAATCGACAGGGGGCAGGTACGAGCAGTACTTC
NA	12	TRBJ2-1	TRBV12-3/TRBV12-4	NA	CASSVASNEQFF	TGTGCCAGCAGTGTGGCTTCCAATGAGCAGTTCTTC
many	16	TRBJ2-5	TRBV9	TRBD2	CASSPRGAGGTETQYF	TGTGCCAGCAGCCCCCGTGGGGCGGGGGGAACGGAGACCCAGTACTTC
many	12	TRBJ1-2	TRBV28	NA	CASSLSLYGYTF	TGTGCCAGCAGTTTAAGTCTATATGGCTACACCTTC
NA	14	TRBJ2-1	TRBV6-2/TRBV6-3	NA	CASSWQGQINEQFF	TGTGCCAGCAGTTGGCAGGGTCAAATCAATGAGCAGTTCTTC
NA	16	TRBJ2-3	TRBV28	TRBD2	CASRLTSGSGTDTQYF	TGTGCCAGCAGACTGACTAGCGGGAGTGGCACAGATACGCAGTATTTT
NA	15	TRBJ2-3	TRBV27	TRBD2	CASSLGLESTDTQYF	TGTGCCAGCAGTTTAGGACTAGAATCCACAGATACGCAGTATTTT
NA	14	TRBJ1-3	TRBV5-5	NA	CASSLASAGNTIYF	TGTGCCAGCAGCTTGGCTTCAGCTGGAAACACCATATATTTT
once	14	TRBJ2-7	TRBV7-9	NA	CASSAAENPYEQYF	TGTGCCAGCAGCGCCGCGGAGAACCCCTACGAGCAGTACTTC
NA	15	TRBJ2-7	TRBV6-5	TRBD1	CASSYARQGTYEQYF	TGTGCCAGCAGTTATGCGAGACAGGGTACCTACGAGCAGTACTTC
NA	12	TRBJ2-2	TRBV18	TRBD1	CASPDRAGELFF	TGTGCCAGCCCCGACAGGGCCGGGGAGCTGTTTTTT
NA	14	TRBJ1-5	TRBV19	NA	CASSTGLGGQPQHF	TGTGCCAGTAGTACGGGACTTGGGGGTCAGCCCCAGCATTTT
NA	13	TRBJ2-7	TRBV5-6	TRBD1	CASRRTGSYEQYF	TGTGCCAGCAGGAGGACAGGGTCCTACGAGCAGTACTTC
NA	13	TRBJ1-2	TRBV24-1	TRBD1	CATSQGDNYGYTF	TGTGCCACCTCGCAGGGGGATAACTATGGCTACACCTTC
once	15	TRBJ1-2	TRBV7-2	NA	CASSLDSLRGRGYTF	TGTGCCAGCAGCTTGGACTCCTTGCGCGGTCGGGGCTACACCTTC
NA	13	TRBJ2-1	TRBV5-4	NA	CASSFTSYNEQFF	TGTGCCAGCAGCTTTACTAGCTACAATGAGCAGTTCTTC
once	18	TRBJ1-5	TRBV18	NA	CASSPTGGGYRSNQPQHF	TGTGCCAGCTCACCAACTGGGGGGGGCTATAGGAGCAATCAGCCCCAGCATTTT
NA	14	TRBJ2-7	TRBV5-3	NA	CARSPGECTDEQYF	TGTGCCAGAAGCCCAGGTGAGTGCACCGACGAGCAGTACTTC
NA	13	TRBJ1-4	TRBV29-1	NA	CSVEEQGIEKLFF	TGCAGCGTTGAGGAACAGGGAATTGAAAAACTGTTTTTT
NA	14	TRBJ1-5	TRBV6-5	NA	CASRGGGSNQPQHF	TGTGCCAGCCGGGGAGGGGGAAGCAATCAGCCCCAGCATTTT